A single sample gave rise to the 7 T cell receptor beta chains below, sequenced in a study of PD-1 blockade in classical Hodgkin lymphoma. The protocol was immunoSEQ multiplex PCR, while the TCRdb copy is restricted to in-frame clones and leaves out a portion. The table has tens of thousands of clones, about 85% seen once; the top ten hold roughly 8%. The time point was: cycle 4 day 1 (C4D1), after 6 weeks of nivolumab. Every one of the patients relapsed after autologous stem cell transplantation (brentuximab vedotin exposure was variable). The starting material was peripheral blood mononuclear cells (PBMCs), obtained before the fourth cycle of nivolumab. These receptors were collected from a human donor with classical Hodgkin lymphoma.

The chain links TRBV6-6 to TRBJ1-1; TRBD1 agrees at 8 bases. In germline, CDR1 is MNHNY, CDR2 SVGAGI (reference sequence). The CDR3 runs to 13 residues. V gave up 5 bases and J gave up 4 bases; unmatched junction bases: 3. The CDR3 bases are TGTGCCAGCAGTACAGGGGGATCCACTGAAGCTTTCTTT. Residues: CASSTGGSTEAFF.

This chain connects TRBV6-6 to TRBJ2-5, with TRBD1 matching over 9 bases. V was pared by 6 bases and J by 3 bases, with 8 bases of the junction left unmatched. CDR1 and CDR2 from the germline V gene are MNHNY and SVGAGI (reference sequence). This CDR3 is 15 amino acids long. The CDR3 region is CASRGTGRPEETQYF. CDR3 coding DNA: TGTGCCAGCAGGGGGACAGGGAGGCCTGAAGAGACCCAGTACTTC.

The rearrangement uses TRBV5-4 and TRBJ1-2, with 7 bases fitting TRBD1. CDR3 size: 14 residues. V was pared by 4 bases and J by 3 bases, with 6 bases of the junction left unmatched. Germline V gene sequence: CDR1 SGHNT, CDR2 YYREEE (reference sequence). The CDR3 here is CASSLDRDDYGYTF. Written as DNA, the CDR3 is TGTGCCAGCAGCCTAGACAGGGATGACTATGGCTACACCTTC.

The chain carries TRBV5-1 and TRBJ2-7, with D unclear. The CDR3 is made up of 14 amino acids. With 2 bases removed from V and 2 bases from J, the gap between germline ends came to 11 bases. Per germline, CDR1 SGHRS and CDR2 YFSETQ. The CDR3 region has the DNA TGCGCCAGCAGCTTAATCCCGACGACCTACGAGCAGTACTTC. Its translation is CASSLIPTTYEQYF.

Only a few counts were recorded for this clone. The chain recombines TRBV6-1 with TRBJ1-6, with D maybe TRBD1 (5 bases). CDR3 length equals 14 residues. Germline loops: CDR1 MNHNS, CDR2 SASEGT. V shed 3 bases and J shed 7 bases, with 10 bases lying between them. This CDR3 reads CASSDGRVNSPLHF. The CDR3 DNA reads TGTGCCAGCAGTGACGGCAGGGTGAATTCACCCCTCCACTTT.

The J gene is TRBJ1-4, the V gene TRBV6-6, with 9 nucleotides matching TRBD1. The CDR3 extends over 15 amino acids. Trimming took 6 bases from V and 8 from J; bases not matched to a gene: 10. Germline V gene lookup returns CDR1 MNHNY and CDR2 SVGAGI (reference sequence). The CDR3 loop reads CASRAPDRGSEKLFF. The CDR3 DNA reads as TGTGCCAGCAGGGCCCCCGACAGGGGGAGCGAAAAACTGTTTTTT.

J is TRBJ2-5 and V is TRBV4-2, with D maybe TRBD2 (5 bases). The CDR3 consists of 20 residues. Between the trimmed V and J ends, which lost 0 bases and 1 base, there was a span of 24 bases. Germline V gene data show CDR1 as LGHNA and CDR2 as YNFKEQ. CDR3 DNA sequence: TGTGCCAGCAGCCAAGATTGGCGGGCCTTGGCTCCCGGTCCCCAAGAGACCCAGTACTTC. This translates into CASSQDWRALAPGPQETQYF.